This T cell receptor (beta chain) appears in the sequencing data of a study of blood T cell repertoires in COVID-19. Overall study context: COVID-19 samples collected from the United States, Italy and Spain covered acute and convalescent phases.

V lost 1 base and J 6 bases, leaving 10 bases between the germline ends. Germline-derived CDR1 and CDR2 are GTSNPN and SVGIG (reference sequence). This CDR3 contains 13 residues. Participants had their cohort set by participant-reported clinical history. In the original workflow: Estimated nucleated cell counts came from reference gene primer amplification. Assay: immunoSEQ multiplex PCR; the TCRdb copy retains only in-frame clones and omits some. V, J and clone size reflect that table, while D and trimming were determined from the DNA. Seen here are a few hundred thousand clones, around 89% observed once, and the top ten hold around 4.3%.

V gene TRBV30 combines with J gene TRBJ1-5; no firm D call. This TCR was recovered from a young woman with acute COVID-19. The sequenced material came from PBMCs or T cells enriched from blood (not recorded which). The CDR3: CAWSALEGQPQHF. CDR3 coding DNA: TGTGCCTGGAGTGCCCTCGAGGGTCAGCCCCAGCATTTT.